These 20 T cell receptor beta chains came from one sample sequenced in a study of cytomegalovirus exposure and HLA in healthy donors. Using immunoSEQ multiplex PCR, the repertoire was profiled, and TCRdb retains in-frame clones only, with some absent. The sample consists of 250,000 or so clones, around 90% of them appearing once. The sample consisted of PBMCs. The receptors derive from a woman under 30 in good health and CMV-seronegative.

The chain links TRBV10-3 to TRBJ1-6, with 10 bases matching TRBD1. After removal of 0 bases from V and 7 bases from J, the junction contained 0 bases not matched to a gene. The CDR3 has 15 amino acids. Germline V gene lookup returns CDR1 ENHRY and CDR2 SYGVKD. The CDR3 here is CAISESGQGNSPLHF. CDR3 nucleotides: TGTGCCATCAGTGAGTCGGGACAGGGGAATTCACCCCTCCACTTT.

This chain links TRBV28 with TRBJ1-3; 9 nucleotides agree with TRBD1. The germline gives CDR1 MDHEN, CDR2 SYDVKM. The length of the CDR3 is 18 residues. Germline trimming cut 5 bases from V and 9 bases from J; bases unmatched to any gene: 20. The CDR3 sequence: CASSTLGGQGLVGGTIYF. CDR3 sequence (DNA): TGTGCCAGCAGTACCTTAGGGGGACAGGGTCTCGTTGGCGGCACCATATATTTT.

This clone was found a few times. The genes are TRBV7-9 and TRBJ1-4; 7 nucleotides match TRBD1. The length of the CDR3 is 15 residues. J was trimmed by 8 bases and V by 5 bases; bases with no gene match: 11. CDR1 and CDR2 from the germline V gene are SEHNR and FQNEAQ (reference sequence). The CDR3, as DNA: TGTGCCAGCAGCGCGCAACAACAGGGGCCAGAAAAACTGTTTTTT. Amino acid sequence: CASSAQQQGPEKLFF.

The chain recombines TRBV27 with TRBJ2-5; 9 nucleotides align to TRBD2. Trimming took 2 bases from V and 3 from J; bases not matched to a gene: 1. CDR3 size: 14 residues. The germline gives CDR1 MNHEY, CDR2 SMNVEV (reference sequence). CDR3 loop: CASSLASGEETQYF. CDR3 in DNA: TGTGCCAGCAGTTTAGCTAGCGGGGAAGAGACCCAGTACTTC.

The V call is TRBV28, the J call TRBJ1-2, with D hard to call. The CDR3 length is 11 residues. V dropped 5 bases and J dropped 4 bases, with 5 bases sitting between them. Per germline, CDR1 MDHEN and CDR2 SYDVKM. CDR3 sequence reads: CASSEGYGYTF. The CDR3 nucleotides read TGTGCCAGCAGTGAGGGCTATGGCTACACCTTC.

The rearrangement links TRBV7-9 to TRBJ2-1; TRBD2 matches 8 bases. V was pared by 6 bases and J by 3 bases, with 10 bases of the junction left unmatched. The CDR3 loop spans 16 amino acids. CDR1 is SEHNR, CDR2 FQNEAQ, per germline (reference sequence). CDR3: CASSTTSGTSYNEQFF. The CDR3 coding sequence is TGTGCCAGCAGTACAACCTCCGGGACTAGCTACAATGAGCAGTTCTTC.

The chain recombines TRBV19 with TRBJ1-2, with D uncertain. The CDR3 consists of 15 residues. The V end was cut by 0 bases, the J end by 5 bases, with 13 bases between. The germline V gene encodes CDR1 LNHDA and CDR2 SQIVND (reference sequence). The CDR3 DNA reads as TGTGCCAGTAGTATAGATCTATTCGATCGGTATGGCTACACCTTC. Translated, it gives CASSIDLFDRYGYTF. Full variable domain (rest looked up from reference TRBV19 and TRBJ1-2): DGGITQSPKYLFRKEGQNVTLSCEQNLNHDAMYWYRQDPGQGLRLIYYSQIVNDFQKGDIAEGYSVSREKKESFPLTVTSAQKNPTAFYLCASSIDLFDRYGYTFGSGTRLTVV.

This clone ranks as medium-sized. The chain is built from TRBV23-1 and TRBJ2-2, with D possibly TRBD1 on 6 matching bases. TRBV23-1 is an ORF, and what it does is uncertain. The CDR3 contains 15 residues. V was cut by 0 bases and J by 1 base, with 6 bases left in between. CDR3 in amino acids: CASSQSDRNTGELFF. As DNA, the CDR3 is TGCGCCAGCAGTCAATCGGACAGGAACACCGGGGAGCTGTTTTTT.

This clone was observed a single time. The chain links TRBV2 to TRBJ2-3, with TRBD2 identical over 9 bases. The germline V gene has CDR1 SNHLY and CDR2 FYNNEI. V lost 5 bases and J lost 2; bases outside the gene matches: 11. The CDR3 totals 17 residues. The CDR3, as DNA: TGTGCCAGCAGTTACTACCCAAGCGGGGGGCACACAGATACGCAGTATTTT. Protein: CASSYYPSGGHTDTQYF. Variable domain in full (rest from reference TRBV2 and TRBJ2-3): EPEVTQTPSHQVTQMGQEVILRCVPISNHLYFYWYRQILGQKVEFLVSFYNNEISEKSEIFDDQFSVERPDGSNFTLKIRSTKLEDSAMYFCASSYYPSGGHTDTQYFGPGTRLTVL.

V usage is TRBV5-1 and J usage is TRBJ1-1; unclear D gene. The CDR3 has 16 residues. Trimming removed 1 base from V and 1 base from J, with 14 bases in between. Germline assignment: CDR1 SGHRS and CDR2 YFSETQ. CDR3 in amino acids: CASSLTGGFENTEAFF. DNA of the CDR3: TGCGCCAGCAGCTTGACGGGCGGGTTTGAGAACACTGAAGCTTTCTTT.

This sequence joins TRBV27 and TRBJ2-2, with TRBD2 matching over 7 bases. Per the germline V gene, CDR1 is MNHEY and CDR2 is SMNVEV (reference sequence). The CDR3 loop spans 17 amino acids. The trim removed 5 bases at V and 5 bases at J, leaving 14 bases unmatched. The CDR3 loop reads CASSLMRGGQGTGELFF. DNA for the CDR3: TGTGCCAGCAGTCTCATGCGCGGGGGTCAGGGAACCGGGGAGCTGTTTTTT.

The chain has TRBV23-1 and TRBJ2-7, with TRBD2 as a possible D gene (6 bases). TRBV23-1 is recorded as an ORF, its role being uncertain. This CDR3 comprises 17 residues. Trimming took off 0 bases at V and 2 bases at J, with 17 bases between the two ends. As DNA, the CDR3 is TGCGCCAGCAGTCAATCGGGAGGCGGGGCCGAGACCTACGAGCAGTACTTC. It yields the protein CASSQSGGGAETYEQYF.

The chain couples TRBV5-1 to TRBJ2-5, with 9 bases aligning to TRBD2. Germline loops: CDR1 SGHRS, CDR2 YFSETQ. CDR3 size: 17 residues. Unmatched junction bases numbered 12, after V lost 1 base and J lost 5 bases. CDR3 region: CASSLSPAGGPGETQYF. CDR3 in DNA: TGCGCCAGCAGCTTGTCCCCGGCGGGGGGGCCTGGGGAGACCCAGTACTTC.

This clone was counted once. This sequence joins TRBV7-3 and TRBJ1-1; unclear D gene. Germline CDR1 SGHTA, CDR2 FQGTGA. The CDR3 has 15 residues. V shed 4 bases and J shed 1 base, with 13 bases lying between them. CDR3 amino acids: CASSSGAEANTEAFF. The CDR3 DNA follows: TGTGCCAGCAGCTCCGGTGCGGAAGCGAACACTGAAGCTTTCTTT.

The genes are TRBV7-9 and TRBJ1-6; 9 bases align to TRBD1. With 4 bases clipped from V and 15 bases from J, the junction kept 10 bases outside the gene matches. Germline V gene sequence: CDR1 SEHNR, CDR2 FQNEAQ (reference sequence). The CDR3 loop spans 14 amino acids. As DNA, the CDR3 is TGTGCCAGCAGCTCCTTGGGACAGGGAAATCTCCTCCACTTT. Protein sequence: CASSSLGQGNLLHF.

The V call is TRBV6-5, the J call TRBJ2-5; maybe TRBD2 (5 bases). Trimming removed 6 bases from V and 8 bases from J, with 10 bases in between. The germline V gene has CDR1 MNHEY and CDR2 SVGAGI. The CDR3 runs to 11 residues. CDR3 sequence: CASSEGTTQYF. The CDR3 nucleotides are TGTGCCAGCAGCGAGGGAACAACCCAGTACTTC.

This clone was seen a single time. This CDR3 reads CASSTGQGATEAFF. In DNA, the CDR3 is TGTGCCAGCAGCACTGGACAGGGGGCGACTGAAGCTTTCTTT. This chain links TRBV11-3 with TRBJ1-1; 11 bases are a match to TRBD1. The trim removed 5 bases at V and 5 bases at J, leaving 4 bases unmatched. CDR3 size: 14 residues. Germline V gene data show CDR1 as SGHNT and CDR2 as YENEEA.

J is TRBJ1-4 and V is TRBV5-6; D is possibly TRBD1 (5 bases). The CDR3 runs to 15 residues. The V end lost 6 bases, the J end lost 8 bases, and 20 bases lay between the germline ends. Germline CDR1 reads SGHDT; CDR2 reads YYEEEE. This CDR3 is CASTMTTGEGEKLFF. The CDR3 nucleotides are TGTGCCAGCACCATGACAACAGGAGAAGGCGAAAAACTGTTTTTT. The full variable domain, completed using reference TRBV5-6 and TRBJ1-4, is DAGVTQSPTHLIKTRGQQVTLRCSPKSGHDTVSWYQQALGQGPQFIFQYYEEEERQRGNFPDRFSGHQFPNYSSELNVNALLLGDSALYLCASTMTTGEGEKLFFGSGTQLSVL.

This rearrangement joins TRBV4-1 to TRBJ1-2; 7 nucleotides align to TRBD1. In germline, CDR1 is MGHRA, CDR2 YSYEKL. The CDR3 contains 14 residues. With V trimmed by 1 base and J by 5 bases, 4 bases remained unmatched. The CDR3 protein is CASSQVSQGYGYTF. Written as DNA, the CDR3 is TGCGCCAGCAGCCAAGTTTCACAGGGGTATGGCTACACCTTC.

This clone was counted a single time. The rearrangement joins TRBV2 to TRBJ2-1; D remains ambiguous. The V end was cut by 6 bases, the J end by 6 bases, with 6 bases between. CDR3 length: 11 residues. Germline CDR1 is SNHLY and CDR2 is FYNNEI. The CDR3, as DNA: TGTGCCAGCAGCCCCTTCAATGAGCAGTTCTTC. Protein product: CASSPFNEQFF.